This T cell receptor beta chain was identified during a study of cytomegalovirus exposure and HLA in healthy donors. General study points: Investigators reported around 150 TCR beta chains as tied to cytomegalovirus. Fewer N-insertions (relative to the approximately 700-donor mean) were reportedly seen in an Asian-associated ancestry cluster in a later analysis.

The CDR3 runs 15 residues. Germline V gene sequence: CDR1 MGHDK, CDR2 SYGVNS. Primers included in the PCR were 60 Vbeta and 13 Jbeta primers. TCRdb keeps only in-frame clones here, not all; method: immunoSEQ multiplex PCR. Altogether 160,000 or so clones are present, 70% to 80% being singletons, with the ten largest covering roughly 10%. Points on this clone: Its antigen is undetermined. At one of its ends the junction is not consistent with the germline gene, which may arise from a read error.

The chain joins TRBV25-1 to TRBJ2-1; 7 nucleotides line up with TRBD1. Sequenced material: PBMCs. The TCR was taken from a man between 18 and 29 years old in good health and CMV-seropositive. The CDR3 loop is CASRETGLGYIEQFF. The CDR3 DNA follows: TGTGCCAGCAGGGAGACAGGGCTTGGGTACATTGAGCAGTTCTTC.